The 18 T cell receptor beta chains below all came from one sample that was sequenced in a study of T cell changes during pregnancy in multiple sclerosis. The assay was immunoSEQ multiplex PCR, and TCRdb's table has in-frame clones only and misses some. The table includes 100,000 to 140,000 clones, 85% to 95% detected once. The specimen comprised peripheral blood, sampled in the third trimester of pregnancy. The receptor source for this set is a female donor in good health, enrolled as a control in a pregnancy study.

The chain links TRBV6-5 to TRBJ1-2; 7 bases are a match to TRBD1. Germline CDR1 MNHEY, CDR2 SVGAGI. The ends lost 5 bases at V and 4 bases at J; junction bases unmatched: 10. This CDR3 is 15 amino acids long. This CDR3 is CASSPQTTGTYGYTF. The CDR3 bases are TGTGCCAGCAGTCCCCAAACGACAGGGACCTATGGCTACACCTTC.

The chain carries TRBV7-2 and TRBJ1-5, with D perhaps TRBD1 (5 bases). The CDR3 has 16 residues. Per the germline V gene, CDR1 is SGHTA and CDR2 is FQGNSA. Trimming cost V 1 base and J 0 bases, with 10 bases left between them. CDR3 sequence reads: CASSLVGANSNQPQHF. CDR3 in DNA: TGTGCCAGCAGCTTAGTTGGGGCTAATAGCAATCAGCCCCAGCATTTT. The full variable domain, its missing parts supplied by reference TRBV7-2 and TRBJ1-5, is GAGVSQSPSNKVTEKGKDVELRCDPISGHTALYWYRQSLGQGLEFLIYFQGNSAPDKSGLPSDRFSAERTGGSVSTLTIQRTQQEDSAVYLCASSLVGANSNQPQHFGDGTRLSIL.

The J gene is TRBJ1-1, the V gene TRBV7-2; 10 nucleotides align to TRBD1. This CDR3 has 15 amino acids. Germline CDR1 and CDR2: SGHTA and FQGNSA. V was clipped by 5 bases and J by 5 bases; unmatched bases: 8. The CDR3 sequence is CASSPPRTGGTEAFF. In DNA, the CDR3 is TGTGCCAGCAGCCCCCCCAGGACAGGGGGGACTGAAGCTTTCTTT.

This clone was counted once. This chain joins TRBV2 and TRBJ2-7; 12 bases agree with TRBD1. This CDR3 has 14 residues. V trimming: 6 bases; J trimming: 7 bases; junction bases outside the gene matches: 7. CDR1 is SNHLY, CDR2 FYNNEI, per germline. The CDR3: CASRKGQGAREQYF. Written as DNA, the CDR3 is TGTGCCAGCAGGAAGGGACAGGGGGCGCGGGAGCAGTACTTC.

This rearrangement joins TRBV5-5 to TRBJ1-1; D call uncertain. Looked up from germline, CDR1 is SGHKS and CDR2 is YYEKEE (reference sequence). The V and J ends lost 3 bases and 0 bases respectively, with 21 bases between them. The CDR3 consists of 18 residues. The CDR3 DNA reads TGTGCCAGCAGCTCCGGAGGGAACCCCCTTTATATGAACACTGAAGCTTTCTTT. Translation: CASSSGGNPLYMNTEAFF. The full variable domain, its missing parts supplied by reference TRBV5-5 and TRBJ1-1, is DAGVTQSPTHLIKTRGQQVTLRCSPISGHKSVSWYQQVLGQGPQFIFQYYEKEERGRGNFPDRFSARQFPNYSSELNVNALLLGDSALYLCASSSGGNPLYMNTEAFFGQGTRLTVV.

The genes are TRBV27 and TRBJ2-7; 8 positions match TRBD1. The germline V gene encodes CDR1 MNHEY and CDR2 SMNVEV (reference sequence). CDR3 size: 13 residues. The V gene end was trimmed by 5 bases and the J gene end by 3 bases; junction bases not matched to a gene: 3. The CDR3 sequence is CASSRDRGYEQYF. The CDR3 nucleotides read TGTGCCAGCAGTCGCGACAGGGGCTACGAGCAGTACTTC.

The rearrangement uses TRBV4-3 and TRBJ1-4, with TRBD1 identical over 8 bases. CDR1 is LGHNA, CDR2 YSLEER, per germline. CDR3 length: 15 residues. V lost 5 bases and J lost 3; bases outside the gene matches: 5. The CDR3 sequence: CASSSGTGSNEKLFF. The CDR3 DNA sequence: TGCGCCAGCAGCTCAGGGACAGGCTCTAATGAAAAACTGTTTTTT.

CDR3 in amino acids: CASSYDRGQVTDTQYF. The CDR3 bases are TGTGCCAGCAGTTACGACAGGGGGCAGGTCACAGATACGCAGTATTTT. V and J are TRBV6-5 and TRBJ2-3, with 10 bases fitting TRBD1. There are 16 residues in the CDR3. J gave up 2 bases and V 2 bases, and 4 bases lay outside the gene matches. From germline, CDR1 is MNHEY and CDR2 SVGAGI.

The sample holds one count of this clone. The chain carries TRBV6-5 and TRBJ2-2; 13 nucleotides match TRBD2. Germline-derived CDR1 and CDR2 are MNHEY and SVGAGI. The CDR3 is made up of 14 amino acids. With 6 bases clipped from V and 10 bases from J, the junction kept 5 bases outside the gene matches. CDR3: CASSRLAGGLELFF. For the CDR3, the DNA is TGTGCCAGCAGCAGACTAGCGGGGGGACTGGAGCTGTTTTTT.

This chain connects TRBV12-5 to TRBJ1-2, with no clear D. This CDR3 is 12 amino acids long. The germline CDR1 and CDR2 sequences are LGHNT and FRNRAP. The CDR3 nucleotides are TGTGCCAAGGTCCGGGGTAAGGATGGCTACACCTTC. Translating it yields CAKVRGKDGYTF.

This clone showed up just once. The junction departs from germline at one end; a sequencing error may be responsible. The chain is built from TRBV6-5 and TRBJ1-5; no clear D. The germline V gene encodes CDR1 MNHEY and CDR2 SVGAGI. This CDR3 has 14 amino acids. The CDR3 loop is CAGSYSGMSQPQHF. In nucleotides, the CDR3 is TGTGCCGGCAGTTACTCCGGGATGAGCCAGCCCCAGCATTTT.

The chain uses TRBV7-8 and TRBJ2-7; 10 nucleotides match TRBD2. The V gene end was trimmed by 7 bases and the J gene end by 0 bases; junction bases not matched to a gene: 9. From germline, CDR1 is SGHVS and CDR2 FQNEAQ. The CDR3 length is 16 residues. DNA of the CDR3: TGTGCCAGCACTTGGCACTGGACTAGCGGCTCCTACGAGCAGTACTTC. This gives the protein CASTWHWTSGSYEQYF.

The table lists this clone with a count of one. The chain recombines TRBV27 with TRBJ2-5; 10 positions match TRBD1. The CDR3 has 15 residues. Trimming removed 5 bases from V and 4 bases from J; junction bases left unmatched: 7. CDR1 and CDR2 from the germline V gene are MNHEY and SMNVEV (reference sequence). The DNA of the CDR3 is TGTGCCAGCAGTACCCGGACAGGGGGTGTAGAGACCCAGTACTTC. Translated, it gives CASSTRTGGVETQYF.

The chain uses TRBV6-1 and TRBJ2-5, with 7 bases fitting TRBD1. Trimming cost V 1 base and J 5 bases; bases outside gene matches: 7. Per germline, CDR1 MNHNS and CDR2 SASEGT. The CDR3 runs 15 residues. The CDR3 DNA sequence: TGTGCCAGCAGTGAAGTCGTTGGACAGGACGAGACCCAGTACTTC. Translation: CASSEVVGQDETQYF.

The chain is built from TRBV28 and TRBJ1-2, with a weak D call TRBD1 (6 bases). V was shortened by 6 bases and J by 4 bases, with 15 bases between the two germline ends. From germline, CDR1 is MDHEN and CDR2 SYDVKM. The CDR3 loop spans 14 amino acids. The CDR3, as DNA: TGTGCCAGCAGCCTCCGGACAGCCAGCTATGGCTACACCTTC. Its protein product is CASSLRTASYGYTF.

This clone was found once. This sequence joins TRBV2 and TRBJ2-7, with 7 positions matching TRBD1. The CDR3 is 13 amino acids. Germline V gives CDR1 SNHLY, CDR2 FYNNEI. V was pared by 9 bases and J by 1 base, with 6 bases of the junction left unmatched. CDR3 bases: TGTGCCAGTGGGACAGCTACTTCCTACGAGCAGTACTTC. It translates to CASGTATSYEQYF.

The rearrangement uses TRBV2 and TRBJ1-4, with 7 bases aligning to TRBD1. CDR3 length: 14 amino acids. Looked up from germline, CDR1 is SNHLY and CDR2 is FYNNEI. The V segment lost 4 bases and the J segment 7 bases; nucleotides outside the gene matches: 6. The CDR3 protein is CASSGGPGGEKLFF. In nucleotides, the CDR3 is TGTGCCAGCAGTGGGGGACCAGGGGGTGAAAAACTGTTTTTT.

The rearrangement links TRBV11-2 to TRBJ1-6; unclear D gene. CDR1 and CDR2 (germline): SGHAT, FQNNGV. CDR3 size: 14 residues. V shed 1 base and J shed 9 bases, with 10 bases lying between them. The CDR3 DNA reads as TGTGCCAGCAGCTTAGCCGGAGGGTCTTCACCCCTCCACTTT. It codes for CASSLAGGSSPLHF.